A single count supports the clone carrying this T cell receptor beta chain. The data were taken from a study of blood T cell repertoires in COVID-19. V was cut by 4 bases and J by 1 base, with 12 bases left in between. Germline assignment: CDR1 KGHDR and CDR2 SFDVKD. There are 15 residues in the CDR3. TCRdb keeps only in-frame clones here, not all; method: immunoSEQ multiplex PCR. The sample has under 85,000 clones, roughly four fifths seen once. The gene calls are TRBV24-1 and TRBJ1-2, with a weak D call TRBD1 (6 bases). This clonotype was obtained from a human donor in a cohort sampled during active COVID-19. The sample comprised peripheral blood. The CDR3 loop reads CATSDSGANNYGYTF. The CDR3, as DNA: TGTGCCACCAGTGACTCAGGGGCGAATAACTATGGCTACACCTTC.